Each of the 7 T cell receptor beta chains below was sequenced from the same sample in a study of T cells in localized non-small cell lung cancer. Method: immunoSEQ multiplex PCR; TCRdb's copy keeps in-frame clones and lacks some. In the table there are some 140,000 clones, around 89% of which are singletons. The material sequenced was peripheral blood, taken before any cancer treatment. The receptor source for this set is a female donor over 55 with stage I lung adenocarcinoma.

V is TRBV28 and J is TRBJ1-2; 7 nucleotides agree with TRBD1. CDR3 length: 12 amino acids. The ends lost 5 bases at V and 8 bases at J; junction bases unmatched: 5. CDR1 and CDR2 from the germline V gene are MDHEN and SYDVKM. In nucleotides, the CDR3 is TGTGCCAGCAGTCTAACAGGGGCCGGCTACACCTTC. Its translation: CASSLTGAGYTF.

This clone was seen a handful of times. The chain is built from TRBV1 and TRBJ2-1; the tabulated D call, TRBD2, remains unverified against the DNA. TRBV1 is described as a pseudogene. CDR3 length: 14 amino acids. This chain's CDR3 is CTSRESTSGNEQFF. CDR3 sequence (DNA): TGCACCAGCAGGGAATCCACTAGCGGCAATGAGCAGTTCTTC.

The CDR3 DNA sequence: TGTGCCAGCAGCCTAGGACAGTCTCACTACAATGAGCAGTTCTTC. This gives the protein CASSLGQSHYNEQFF. V is TRBV7-9 and J is TRBJ2-1, with D possibly being TRBD1 (6 bases). Germline lookup yields CDR1 SEHNR and CDR2 FQNEAQ (reference sequence). Trimming cost V 5 bases and J 3 bases, with 14 bases left between them. The CDR3 is 15 residues long.

The chain couples TRBV15 to TRBJ1-1, with D unclear. CDR3 length equals 14 residues. Trimming pared 1 base from V and 10 bases from J, leaving 16 bases between. The germline CDR1 and CDR2 sequences are LNHNV and YYDKDF (reference sequence). CDR3 DNA sequence: TGTGCCACCAGCAGAGGTCTCTCGAACCGTGCAGCTTTCTTT. As protein: CATSRGLSNRAAFF. The full variable domain, rest sourced from reference TRBV15 and TRBJ1-1, is DAMVIQNPRYQVTQFGKPVTLSCSQTLNHNVMYWYQQKSSQAPKLLFHYYDKDFNNEADTPDNFQSRRPNTSFCFLDIRSPGLGDTAMYLCATSRGLSNRAAFFGQGTRLTVV.

This clone has only one observation. The chain employs TRBV7-3 and TRBJ2-1; D possibly corresponds to TRBD2 (6 bases). V gave up 2 bases and J gave up 0 bases, with 11 bases separating them. The CDR3 length is 16 residues. Germline V gives CDR1 SGHTA, CDR2 FQGTGA. The CDR3 is CASSLYAGRSYNEQFF. The CDR3 DNA follows: TGTGCCAGCAGCTTATATGCGGGACGCTCCTACAATGAGCAGTTCTTC. Looking up the rest from reference TRBV7-3 and TRBJ2-1 gives the full variable domain: GAGVSQTPSNKVTEKGKYVELRCDPISGHTALYWYRQSLGQGPEFLIYFQGTGAADDSGLPNDRFFAVRPEGSVSTLKIQRTERGDSAVYLCASSLYAGRSYNEQFFGPGTRLTVL.

The chain is built from TRBV10-1 and TRBJ2-7; 9 nucleotides agree with TRBD2. V was pared by 3 bases and J by 7 bases, with 7 bases of the junction left unmatched. This CDR3 region has 14 residues. From germline, CDR1 is WNHNN and CDR2 SYGVQD (reference sequence). The CDR3, as DNA: TGCGCCAGCAGTGATTTAGCGGGAGTGGGAGAGCAGTACTTC. This translates into CASSDLAGVGEQYF.

The rearrangement joins TRBV29-1 to TRBJ2-1, with 10 bases lining up with TRBD2. The germline V gene encodes CDR1 SQVTM and CDR2 ANQGSEA. After removal of 6 bases from V and 2 bases from J, the junction contained 10 bases not matched to a gene. The CDR3 totals 16 residues. The CDR3 nucleotides are TGCAGCGTCAATTCGGTAACTAGCGGGACCTACAATGAGCAGTTCTTC. This codes for CSVNSVTSGTYNEQFF.